Following are 18 T cell receptor beta chains from one sample sequenced in a study of blood T cell repertoires in COVID-19. Sequencing used immunoSEQ multiplex PCR; TCRdb keeps in-frame clones, though not all of them. Of more than 55,000 clones detected, 80% to 95% appear once; the ten largest clones hold around 4.3%. Sample: peripheral blood. The receptors shown here come from a man over 45 with active COVID-19.

This chain uses TRBV4-3 with TRBJ1-4, with no clear D. The CDR3 is 15 amino acids. CDR1 and CDR2 (germline): LGHNA, YSLEER. The V end was cut by 0 bases, the J end by 3 bases, with 8 bases between. CDR3 bases: TGCGCCAGCAGCCAAGATCACGGGGCTAATGAAAAACTGTTTTTT. Its translation: CASSQDHGANEKLFF.

This rearrangement joins TRBV27 to TRBJ2-7; 7 nucleotides match TRBD1. The V gene's germline CDR1 is MNHEY and CDR2 SMNVEV (reference sequence). The CDR3 consists of 15 residues. Trimming cost V 5 bases and J 6 bases; bases outside gene matches: 13. CDR3: CASSPPGQISTEQYF. The CDR3 DNA reads as TGTGCCAGCAGTCCCCCGGGACAGATTTCTACCGAGCAGTACTTC.

The rearrangement links TRBV16 to TRBJ2-7; 7 bases agree with TRBD2. There are 18 residues in the CDR3. Losses at the gene ends were 3 bases for V and 0 bases for J; bases not matched to a gene: 14. Germline values: CDR1 KGHSY, CDR2 FQNENV. Here the CDR3 reads CASSHGTILPRSSYEQYF. Written as DNA, the CDR3 is TGTGCCAGCAGCCATGGGACTATCTTACCGCGGAGCTCCTACGAGCAGTACTTC.

J is TRBJ2-5 and V is TRBV2; 15 bases align to TRBD2. The V and J ends lost 6 bases and 2 bases, in that order; junction bases with no gene match: 10. The CDR3 contains 18 residues. Germline lookup yields CDR1 SNHLY and CDR2 FYNNEI. The CDR3 sequence is CASSLRTSGGVLQETQYF. In DNA, the CDR3 is TGTGCCAGCAGCCTCCGGACTAGCGGGGGGGTCCTACAAGAGACCCAGTACTTC.

The V and J genes are TRBV5-1 and TRBJ1-1; 7 positions agree with TRBD1. Germline CDR1 is SGHRS and CDR2 is YFSETQ. CDR3 size: 13 residues. The junction had 8 bases not matched to a gene; V was cut back by 5 bases and J by 7 bases. The CDR3 nucleotides read TGCGCCAGCAGTGCCAGGGGGACGCGTGAAGCTTTCTTT. As protein: CASSARGTREAFF.

The V and J genes are TRBV19 and TRBJ2-5, with a possible D match to TRBD2 (5 bases). The CDR3 consists of 17 residues. The V gene lost 2 bases and the J gene lost 1 base, with 17 bases spanning the gap. The germline V gene encodes CDR1 LNHDA and CDR2 SQIVND (reference sequence). CDR3 protein: CASSISSFSSFQETQYF. CDR3 bases: TGTGCCAGTAGTATATCCTCCTTTTCTAGCTTCCAAGAGACCCAGTACTTC.

The chain joins TRBV28 to TRBJ1-6, with 9 bases fitting TRBD1. V lost 5 bases and J lost 7; bases outside the gene matches: 9. The CDR3 contains 16 residues. Germline assignment: CDR1 MDHEN and CDR2 SYDVKM. The CDR3: CASSGNRGRVNSPLHF. CDR3 coding DNA: TGTGCCAGCAGTGGAAACAGGGGGCGCGTAAATTCACCCCTCCACTTT.

The rearrangement uses TRBV6-5 and TRBJ2-7; 7 bases fit TRBD1. The CDR3 length is 13 residues. V was pared by 5 bases and J by 3 bases, with 4 bases of the junction left unmatched. Germline CDR1 reads MNHEY; CDR2 reads SVGAGI. For the CDR3, the DNA is TGTGCCAGCAGTCAGGGACAGTTCTACGAGCAGTACTTC. Its protein is CASSQGQFYEQYF.

This sequence joins TRBV7-9 and TRBJ2-7; 10 nucleotides agree with TRBD2. The CDR3 extends over 14 amino acids. CDR1 is SEHNR, CDR2 FQNEAQ, per germline (reference sequence). Trimming took 7 bases from V and 5 from J; bases not matched to a gene: 8. CDR3 in DNA: TGTGCCAGCACCATTAGCGGGGGGACCCACGAGCAGTACTTC. It yields the protein CASTISGGTHEQYF.

The rearrangement joins TRBV11-1 to TRBJ2-7; D uncertain. V was shortened by 11 bases and J by 5 bases, with 19 bases between the two germline ends. Per germline, CDR1 SGHAT and CDR2 FQDESV (reference sequence). The CDR3 consists of 13 residues. CDR3 nucleotide sequence: TGTGCCGCTCGACATCCTATAACCCACGAGCAGTACTTC. Its translation is CAARHPITHEQYF. The variable domain in full, with the rest retrieved from reference TRBV11-1 and TRBJ2-7, is EAEVAQSPRYKITEKSQAVAFWCDPISGHATLYWYRQILGQGPELLVQFQDESVVDDSQLPKDRFSAERLKGVDSTLKIQPAELGDSAMYLCAARHPITHEQYFGPGTRLTVT.

The rearrangement joins TRBV6-1 to TRBJ2-7; D unresolved. The CDR3 length is 13 residues. V dropped 2 bases and J dropped 0 bases, with 5 bases sitting between them. In germline, CDR1 is MNHNS, CDR2 SASEGT. CDR3 in DNA: TGTGCCAGCAGTGAAACGGTCTCCTACGAGCAGTACTTC. Protein product: CASSETVSYEQYF.

A few counts support this clone. The gene calls are TRBV5-6 and TRBJ2-7, with 8 nucleotides matching TRBD2. V shed 4 bases and J 3 bases; nucleotides not matched to a gene: 3. CDR3 size: 13 residues. CDR1 and CDR2 (germline): SGHDT, YYEEEE. CDR3 protein: CASSTGGDYEQYF. The CDR3 DNA follows: TGTGCCAGCAGCACCGGGGGGGACTACGAGCAGTACTTC. The full variable domain, in which reference TRBV5-6 and TRBJ2-7 provide the parts outside the CDR3, is DAGVTQSPTHLIKTRGQQVTLRCSPKSGHDTVSWYQQALGQGPQFIFQYYEEEERQRGNFPDRFSGHQFPNYSSELNVNALLLGDSALYLCASSTGGDYEQYFGPGTRLTVT.

The V and J genes are TRBV5-4 and TRBJ1-4; D gene unclear. The CDR3 consists of 14 residues. Trimming took 4 bases from V and 7 from J, leaving 14 bases between them. Per the germline V gene, CDR1 is SGHNT and CDR2 is YYREEE (reference sequence). CDR3 DNA sequence: TGTGCCAGCAGCCCCGGGAGGGCGACTGAAAAACTGTTTTTT. As protein: CASSPGRATEKLFF.

This sequence joins TRBV5-4 and TRBJ2-1, with TRBD2 matching over 14 bases. The CDR3 loop spans 18 amino acids. The ends lost 4 bases at V and 0 bases at J; junction bases unmatched: 6. Germline V CDR1 and CDR2: SGHNT, YYREEE (reference sequence). CDR3 in amino acids: CASSPGTSGGGSYNEQFF. Here the CDR3 DNA reads TGTGCCAGCAGCCCCGGGACTAGCGGGGGTGGCTCCTACAATGAGCAGTTCTTC.

This chain uses TRBV7-9 with TRBJ1-2; D is undetermined. Trimming took 4 bases from V and 5 from J, leaving 11 bases between them. The germline gives CDR1 SEHNR, CDR2 FQNEAQ (reference sequence). The CDR3 contains 13 residues. The CDR3, as DNA: TGTGCCAGCAGCTCACCCAGCGGGTATGGCTACACCTTC. Protein product: CASSSPSGYGYTF.

V is TRBV5-4 and J is TRBJ1-1; D gene ambiguous. Germline-derived CDR1 and CDR2 are SGHNT and YYREEE (reference sequence). The CDR3 runs to 13 residues. V lost 1 base to trimming and J lost 4 bases, with 8 bases between them. The chain's CDR3 is CASSLRGSTEAFF. The CDR3 DNA follows: TGTGCCAGCAGCTTGCGAGGGAGCACTGAAGCTTTCTTT.

The chain uses TRBV19 and TRBJ1-2, with 7 bases that match TRBD1. The ends lost 7 bases at V and 3 bases at J; junction bases unmatched: 11. Germline assignment: CDR1 LNHDA and CDR2 SQIVND (reference sequence). CDR3 length: 15 amino acids. DNA for the CDR3: TGTGCCAGTAAAGGGACAGAACTACTTTACTATGGCTACACCTTC. Its protein product is CASKGTELLYYGYTF.

This clone was counted once. The CDR3 coding sequence is TGCGCCAGCAGCCGTCGTGGCGGCGAACTTTACAATGAGCAGTTCTTC. It specifies CASSRRGGELYNEQFF. V is TRBV5-1 and J is TRBJ2-1; D is ambiguous. V dropped 4 bases and J dropped 4 bases, with 18 bases sitting between them. CDR1 SGHRS and CDR2 YFSETQ come from the germline V gene. The CDR3 covers 16 residues.